A single sample gave rise to the 4 T cell receptor beta chains below, sequenced in a study of blood T cell repertoires in COVID-19. Sequencing used immunoSEQ multiplex PCR; TCRdb keeps in-frame clones, though not all of them. The sample consists of approximately 500,000 clones, roughly 89% of them appearing once. Sequencing input: peripheral blood. These receptors were taken from a woman in her fifties or sixties with COVID-19, enrolled during active disease.

The genes are TRBV2 and TRBJ1-2; D unresolved. The CDR3 spans 13 residues. Trimming removed 10 bases at V and 8 bases at J, with 20 bases between. From germline, CDR1 is SNHLY and CDR2 FYNNEI. Written as DNA, the CDR3 is TGTGCCACGGTCATGGCGGAGAGGTCAGGCTACACCTTC. The encoded protein is CATVMAERSGYTF.

The chain combines TRBV6-1 with TRBJ1-2; D is possibly TRBD1 (5 bases). V lost 0 bases to trimming and J lost 2 bases, with 7 bases between them. The CDR3 is made up of 14 amino acids. Per the germline V gene, CDR1 is MNHNS and CDR2 is SASEGT. In DNA, the CDR3 is TGTGCCAGCAGTGAAGCGTGGGGCAACTATGGCTACACCTTC. Translated: CASSEAWGNYGYTF.

The V and J genes are TRBV19 and TRBJ1-5, with a weak D call TRBD1 (6 bases). Trimming stripped 5 bases from V and 9 bases from J, with 14 bases between. CDR1 is LNHDA and CDR2 is SQIVND in the germline V gene (reference sequence). The CDR3 extends over 13 amino acids. The CDR3 sequence: CASSPTGLGPQHF. The CDR3 DNA reads TGTGCCAGTAGTCCAACAGGGCTCGGGCCCCAGCATTTT.

On this clone itself: The identical CDR3 is also encoded by other nucleotide sequences in the sample. J is TRBJ2-7 and V is TRBV15; D is possibly TRBD2 (5 bases). Trimming left V 8 bases short and J 0 bases short, with 11 bases between. This CDR3 region has 13 residues. CDR1 is LNHNV and CDR2 is YYDKDF in the germline V gene (reference sequence). CDR3 DNA: TGTGCCACCCAGCGAGGGAGCTCCTACGAGCAGTACTTC. Protein product: CATQRGSSYEQYF.